The source of this TCR beta chain is a study of cytomegalovirus exposure and HLA in healthy donors. Primers included in the PCR were 60 Vbeta and 13 Jbeta primers. The method was immunoSEQ multiplex PCR; TCRdb's version includes in-frame clones alone and lacks a portion of them. The profile shows about 120,000 clones, 80% to 85% of them singletons. Germline V gene data show CDR1 as SNHLY and CDR2 as FYNNEI. This CDR3 spans 12 amino acids. Trimming cost V 10 bases and J 4 bases, with 13 bases left between them. As regards this clone: Its specificity is not known.

The study, taken as a whole, reports: According to the study, 160 or so TCR beta chains were cytomegalovirus-associated. Most observed TCR sequences were rare, whereas some public TCRs were detected in many donors. A few CMV-associated chains were confirmed in vitro to be specific for CMV antigens. The sole available immune exposure information was CMV serostatus.

The rearrangement uses TRBV2 and TRBJ1-2, with D hard to call. Sequences were obtained from PBMCs. The sequence came from a woman aged 25 to 45 in good health and CMV-seronegative. CDR3 DNA sequence: TGTGCCACCCAAGGAGCGGGCTATGGCTACACCTTC. Amino acids: CATQGAGYGYTF.